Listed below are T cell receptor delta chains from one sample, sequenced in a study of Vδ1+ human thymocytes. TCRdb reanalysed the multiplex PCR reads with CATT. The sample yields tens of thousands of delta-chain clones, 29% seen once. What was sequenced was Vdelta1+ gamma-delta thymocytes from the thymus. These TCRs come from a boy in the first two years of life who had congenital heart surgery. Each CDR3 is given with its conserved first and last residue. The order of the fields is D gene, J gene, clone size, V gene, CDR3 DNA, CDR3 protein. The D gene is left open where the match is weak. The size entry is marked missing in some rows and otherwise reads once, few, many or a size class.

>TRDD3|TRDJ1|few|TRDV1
TGTGCTCTTGGGGCTTCATACCTACAATTGGGGGAAGACGAACAAACCTACACCGATAAACTCATCTTT
CALGASYLQLGEDEQTYTDKLIF
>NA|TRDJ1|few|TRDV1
TGTGCTCTTGGGGCTCTCGGCCGGGAATCGTACACCGATAAACTCATCTTT
CALGALGRESYTDKLIF
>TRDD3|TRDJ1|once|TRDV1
TGTGCTCTTGGGCCCCCTGCCTCCCCTGGGGGCGCGTACACCGATAAACTCATCTTT
CALGPPASPGGAYTDKLIF
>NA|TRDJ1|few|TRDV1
TGTGCTCTTGGGGGGGATGCCCCTAAGGGCGATAAACTCATCTTT
CALGGDAPKGDKLIF
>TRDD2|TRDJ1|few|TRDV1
TGTGCTCTTGTACGAAGCCTTCCTACGTTGGTGAATGCTCCGTACACCGATAAACTCATCTTT
CALVRSLPTLVNAPYTDKLIF
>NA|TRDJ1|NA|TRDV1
TGTGCTCTTGGGGAAACCCCAGGAGGGAGCCCCGACACTGAGAGGTACACCGATAAACTCATCTTT
CALGETPGGSPDTERYTDKLIF
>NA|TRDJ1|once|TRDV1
TGTGCTCTTGGGGCCTGTGAGGAGCTGAAACTCATCTTT
CALGACEELKLIF
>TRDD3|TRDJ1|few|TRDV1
TGTGCTCTTGGGGTCCCCTCCGGGGCAGGGGATAACCCCGATTACACCGATAAACTCATCTTT
CALGVPSGAGDNPDYTDKLIF
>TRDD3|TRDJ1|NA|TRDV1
TGTGCTCTTGGGCCGCCTTCCAACTGGGGGATACGATCCGATAAACTCATCTTT
CALGPPSNWGIRSDKLIF
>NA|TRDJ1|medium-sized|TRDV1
TGTGCTCTTGGGCCCCCCGGGTACACCGATAAACTCATCTTT
CALGPPGYTDKLIF
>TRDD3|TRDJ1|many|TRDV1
TGTGCTCTTGGGGGACAGCCCCCTTCTTACCCCTTTACAAAGACTGGGGGATACGTGGTGAGTTGGACCGATAAACTCATCTTT
CALGGQPPSYPFTKTGGYVVSWTDKLIF
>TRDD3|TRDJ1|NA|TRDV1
TGTGCTCTTGGGGAGTTCCTCGCGGTGGACTGGGGGGCTCCCGATAAACTCATCTTT
CALGEFLAVDWGAPDKLIF
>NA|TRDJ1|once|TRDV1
TGTGCTCTTGGGAAGCCAGGCGGCCTTAGAGGGACCGATAAACTCATCTTT
CALGKPGGLRGTDKLIF
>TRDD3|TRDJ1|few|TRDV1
TGTGCTCTTGGGGAACGAGGGGTACTGGGGGACTCCCCATATTTGGAACTCATCTTT
CALGERGVLGDSPYLELIF
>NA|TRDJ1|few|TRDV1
TGTGCTCTTGGGGCACTCCCATTCCTACGTAGGACTGGGTACACCGATAAACTCATCTTT
CALGALPFLRRTGYTDKLIF
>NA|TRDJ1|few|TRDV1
TGTGCTCTTGGGCTTGAAGCCCGGTGGCCAACCGATAAACTCATCTTT
CALGLEARWPTDKLIF
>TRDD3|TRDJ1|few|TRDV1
TGTGCTCTTGGGGAACTAGTTCGCCCTACCTCCCGGGATACCCCCGATAAACTCATCTTT
CALGELVRPTSRDTPDKLIF
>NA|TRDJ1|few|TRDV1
NA
CALGELLTGGFFARVADKLIF
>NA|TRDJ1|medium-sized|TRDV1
TGTGCTCTTGGAGCCCGAGGGGAAGGCGATGTTCTCAACACCGATAAACTCATCTTT
CALGARGEGDVLNTDKLIF
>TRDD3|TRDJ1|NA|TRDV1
TGTGCTCTTGGGGTCACGCCTTCTAGACTTGGGGTACCTCTGGGGGACACCTCGTACACCGATAAACTCATCTTT
CALGVTPSRLGVPLGDTSYTDKLIF
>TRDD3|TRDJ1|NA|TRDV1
TGTGCTCTTGGGGAACTATGGGCCGTACTGGGGGAGACTAAACTCATCTTT
CALGELWAVLGETKLIF
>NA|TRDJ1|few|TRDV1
TGTGCTCTTGGGGAGGGAAGGCGCTTCCTAGACCGTGGGGGATACACCGATAAACTCATCTTT
CALGEGRRFLDRGGYTDKLIF
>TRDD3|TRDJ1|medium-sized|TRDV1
TGTGCTCTTGGGGAACTTGGCCCCGGGGGGGATCGTAGCCGGTACACCGATAAACTCATCTTT
CALGELGPGGDRSRYTDKLIF
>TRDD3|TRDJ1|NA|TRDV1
TGTGCTCTTGGGGAAGATGGGGGGATACTCGGGAGAAAACTCATCTTT
CALGEDGGILGRKLIF
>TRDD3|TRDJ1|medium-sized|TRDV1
TGTGCTCTTGGGGAATCCTTTCCGGCGTACTGGGGGATTTACGATAAACTCATCTTT
CALGESFPAYWGIYDKLIF
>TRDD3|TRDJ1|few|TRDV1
TGTGCTCTTGGGGAACTAGGGCGGCTGGAGACTGGGGGACCGTACACCGATAAACTCATCTTT
CALGELGRLETGGPYTDKLIF
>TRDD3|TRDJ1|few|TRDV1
TGTGCTCTTGGGGAGCTTAGTCGGACCTACCGGTTTTTGACTGGGGGAGAGGGTAAACTCATCTTT
CALGELSRTYRFLTGGEGKLIF
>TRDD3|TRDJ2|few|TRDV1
TGTGCTCTCCTTCCATCCGATCGTACTGGGGGTTTTGCTTTGACAGCACAACTCTTCTTT
CALLPSDRTGGFALTAQLFF
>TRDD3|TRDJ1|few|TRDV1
TGTGCTCTTGGGGATTCCTTACTGGGGGATTTTCCTCAGCACGGACTCATCTTT
CALGDSLLGDFPQHGLIF
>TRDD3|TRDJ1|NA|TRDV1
TGTGCTCTTGGTTCAACTTCCCCCCTGGGGGACCACAGTGGTAAACTCATCTTT
CALGSTSPLGDHSGKLIF
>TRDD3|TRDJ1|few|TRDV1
TGTGCTCTTGGGGAACTAGCCAGTACTGGGGGATTTGGGGCGTACACCGATAAACTCATCTTT
CALGELASTGGFGAYTDKLIF
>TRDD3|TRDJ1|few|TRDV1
TGTGCTCTTGGGGAACCCGAAGTGGCGTACTGGGGGATACGCCCAAAACTCATCTTT
CALGEPEVAYWGIRPKLIF
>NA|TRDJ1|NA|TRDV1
TGTGCTCTTGGGGGTCCACCCGTAAGTAGTCCTAGGGGGCTCGGGGATAAACTCATCTTT
CALGGPPVSSPRGLGDKLIF